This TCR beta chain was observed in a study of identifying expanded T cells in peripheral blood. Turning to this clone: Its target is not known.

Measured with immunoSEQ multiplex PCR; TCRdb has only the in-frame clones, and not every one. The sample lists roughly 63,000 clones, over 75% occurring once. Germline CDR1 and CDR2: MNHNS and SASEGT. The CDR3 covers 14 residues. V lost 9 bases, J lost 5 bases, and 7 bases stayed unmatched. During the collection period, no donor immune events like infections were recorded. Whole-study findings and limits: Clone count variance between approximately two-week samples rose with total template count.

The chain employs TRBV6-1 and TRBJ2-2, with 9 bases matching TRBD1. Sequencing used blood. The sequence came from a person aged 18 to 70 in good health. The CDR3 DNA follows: TGTGCCAGTACCGCGGGACAGGGAACCGGGGAGCTGTTTTTT. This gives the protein CASTAGQGTGELFF.